This T cell receptor beta chain originates from a study of CD8 T cells in Susac syndrome (dated by TCRdb to 2018 to 2020). For the study in its entirety: Repertoire sequencing was used to test whether CD8+ T cell activation and differentiation in Susac syndrome was antigen driven. The clonality of the CD8+ T cell repertoire was compared across about a dozen healthy donors, around 14 Susac syndrome patients and around 16 multiple sclerosis patients. The study at large found these results: The study acknowledged that relatively few individuals were included in the TCR sequencing and HLA analysis.

The trim is 4 bases for V and 0 bases for J, with a gap of 10 bases between the germline ends. CDR1 and CDR2, looked up from the germline V gene, are SNHLY and FYNNEI. Reading from cysteine to phenylalanine, the CDR3 counts 14 amino acids. Only CDR3 DNA remains: 42 bases, in frame from the first base. Peripheral blood CD8+ and CD4+ T cells from healthy donors, Susac syndrome patients and multiple sclerosis patients were profiled by high-throughput TCR beta sequencing. Healthy donors were included as age- and sex-matched controls. Bulk CD8+ and CD4+ T cells were purified by magnetic negative isolation, while CD8+ TEMRA cells were enriched using FACS. Blood was collected in EDTA tubes and processed within 24 hours, with PBMCs isolated through density gradient centrifugation. PBMCs intended for TCR sequencing were cryopreserved in liquid nitrogen and were subsequently thawed in a 37 degrees C water bath. A purity of at least 90% was achieved for sorted or isolated CD4+, CD8+ and CD8+ TEMRA cells.

About this clonotype itself: Its target antigen remains unknown. Base qualities are not at hand, and no much larger clone is one base apart.

RNA was extracted using the RNeasy kit, and roughly 0.45 to 1 microgram was reverse transcribed with random hexamers. The immunoSEQ multiplex PCR assay, covering 54 Vbeta and 13 Jbeta segments, was used to amplify TCR beta CDR3 regions. PCR amplification bias was corrected by using a synthetic template baseline for primer optimization and computational correction. The original methods were these. Reads were annotated to V, D and J genes according to IMGT and were analyzed with immunoSEQ Analyzer, with only productive sequences retained. Clonality was calculated as one minus the Shannon entropy normalized by log2 of the number of productive unique sequences. For each patient and control, public and private clones were evaluated among the 100 most prevalent clones. Clones were defined as Susac-specific if absent from the healthy and MS cohorts, from around 1,000 published viral clones and from other ImmuneACCESS disease sequences. Clones were called with MiXCR by TCRdb after fastp trimmed the public reads at Q25, and only in-frame beta chains were retained. Every entry covers one CDR3 protein and lists the most common genes and DNA from its rows. In this record, the V and J calls reflect TCRdb's handling and not the investigators' own analysis. A total of about 89,000 distinct CDR3 sequences appear in this sample, about 93% of them only once. Of the sample, about 0.32% falls within the top ten clones.

The sample consisted of CD8+ T cells from PBMCs. The sequence derives from a human donor in good health. The chain was built from TRBV2 and TRBJ2-7, with the D gene call left open. The CDR3 reads as follows: CASSAPQTSYEQYF. The DNA sequence is as follows: TGTGCCAGCAGTGCTCCACAGACCTCCTACGAGCAGTACTTC. Reference TRBV2 and TRBJ2-7 genes cover what lies past the CDR3, so the full variable domain is EPEVTQTPSHQVTQMGQEVILRCVPISNHLYFYWYRQILGQKVEFLVSFYNNEISEKSEIFDDQFSVERPDGSNFTLKIRSTKLEDSAMYFCASSAPQTSYEQYFGPGTRLTVT.